This TCR beta chain is drawn from a study of radiotherapy plus CTLA-4 blockade in lung cancer. Per the germline V gene, CDR1 is MDHEN and CDR2 is SYDVKM. V was trimmed by 2 bases and J by 2 bases, leaving 13 bases between them. This CDR3 contains 16 residues. Lung cancer patients with chemo-refractory metastatic non-small-cell disease were given focal radiation plus CTLA-4 blockade with ipilimumab. The method was immunoSEQ multiplex PCR; TCRdb's version includes in-frame clones alone and lacks a portion of them. The table lists 70,000 to 90,000 clones, approximately 86% of them singletons. The sequence was collected from a human donor with non-small cell lung cancer who had stable disease on radiotherapy plus ipilimumab. The gene calls are TRBV28 and TRBJ1-5; D may be TRBD1 (5 bases). Sequences were derived from peripheral blood, sampled from a patient treated with radiotherapy plus ipilimumab. This CDR3 reads CASSLRQGQGNQPQHF. Written as DNA, the CDR3 is TGTGCCAGCAGTTTACGCCAGGGTCAGGGCAATCAGCCCCAGCATTTT. Based on the CDR3 plus reference TRBV28 and TRBJ1-5, the full variable domain is DVKVTQSSRYLVKRTGEKVFLECVQDMDHENMFWYRQDPGLGLRLIYFSYDVKMKEKGDIPEGYSVSREKKERFSLILESASTNQTSMYLCASSLRQGQGNQPQHFGDGTRLSIL.